This record covers a single T cell receptor (beta chain). This clonotype was seen ten or more times. Its antigen remains unidentified. The input lacks base qualities; no much larger clone sits a single base away. The sample comes from a study of Graves' ophthalmopathy and Graves' hyperthyroidism (dated by TCRdb to the late 2010s). Study-level background: Peripheral blood samples were taken at the time of initial diagnosis, before any treatment was given. To tell Graves' ophthalmopathy apart from Graves' hyperthyroidism, and to predict which patients would progress to ophthalmopathy, the study relied on TCR beta repertoire signatures. In total, approximately 140 blood samples were TCR-sequenced: around 42 ophthalmopathy, some 80 hyperthyroidism and some 17 hyperthyroidism-to-ophthalmopathy patients. To explore V-J signatures distinguishing ophthalmopathy from hyperthyroidism, a discovery set of some 100 patients (roughly 45 ophthalmopathy, 55 to 60 stable hyperthyroidism) was enrolled. The independent validation cohort included approximately 19 hyperthyroidism patients plus 17 patients who later progressed from hyperthyroidism to ophthalmopathy. In roughly six hyperthyroidism patients, T-cell repertoires of thyroid tissue and blood were compared. After sampling, hyperthyroidism patients received methimazole starting at 30 mg daily, and ophthalmopathy patients received high-dose intravenous methylprednisolone. For training and testing, the approximately 92 patients in the discovery cohort were randomly divided in a 7:3 ratio. Results and caveats for the whole study, not just this receptor: No statistical method was used to set the sample size in advance, and the investigators knew which group each participant was assigned to. In validation, the model predicted ophthalmopathy progression with more than 55% sensitivity and approximately 78% specificity; around twelve predicted patients were CT-confirmed with GO in a median of around 6 months. Most expanded thyroid clonotypes with a frequency above 0.001 also appeared in blood, which suggests that blood repertoires may reflect the immune response in the thyroid. Ophthalmopathy was separated from stable hyperthyroidism by the 13-signature model with more than 85% sensitivity and approximately 84% specificity in cross-validation and with 80%/75% in the test set.

CDR1 and CDR2 were assigned from the germline V gene (reference sequence) as SEHNR and FQNEAQ. The germline ends are 12 bases apart after V is trimmed by 1 base and J by 2 bases. The CDR3 has 15 amino acids, counting the end cysteine and phenylalanine. Just the 45-base CDR3 DNA is kept, in frame starting at base 1. For repertoire sequencing, TCR beta CDR3 regions were amplified from RNA transcripts. The first round of RT-PCR was done with HTBI primers and the Qiagen OneStep RT-PCR kit, and was followed by a second round of multiplex PCR, then size selection and purification. Libraries were sequenced on an Illumina HiSeq2000 using paired-end 100 bp reads. In the original analysis: SOAPnuke was used for read processing, and reads with adapters, uncalled bases, a mean Phred below 15, or no exact constant-primer or identifier match were discarded. COPE v1.2.5 was used to merge high-quality paired reads. Clonotypes were defined as unique nucleotide sequences and were aligned to IMGT TRB V, D and J references using MiTCR v1.1. The analysis was limited to V-J combinations with a frequency above 0.0001, which together covered more than 98% of repertoires. For each V-J combination, a TCR clonal expansion and chaos score was defined as F50 clonal expansion divided by the chaos observed in the TCRdist matrix. Welch's t-statistics and random forest were used to reduce the features to 10 to 15 V-J combinations, which were then used as input to a naive Bayes classifier. Thyroid-blood repertoire similarity was quantified with the Morisita-Horn index. TCRdb trimmed the raw reads at Q25, called clones with MiXCR and kept productive beta chains. Each entry merges the rows of one CDR3 protein and shows their most common DNA and genes. The V and J calls and clone size are TCRdb's, not the authors'. Across this sample there are about 220,000 distinct CDR3 sequences, with roughly a fifth seen only once. Of the sample, around two fifths falls within the top ten clones.

Ophthalmopathy patients were characterized by moderately to severely active disease, a Clinical Activity Score of at least 3, a NOSPECS grade of at least 4, and a disease duration under 3 months. Anyone with other autoimmune diseases, uncontrolled infections, pregnancy or lactation was excluded from the study. Clinical symptoms, serum thyroxine, TRAb, thyroid ultrasound and orbital computed tomography formed the basis of the diagnosis. Ficoll-Paque density gradient centrifugation was used to isolate PBMCs from about 10 ml of fresh peripheral blood. Total RNA was extracted with Trizol reagent and quality-checked on an Agilent 2100 Bioanalyzer.

The clonotype comes from a woman aged 45-59 years with Graves' ophthalmopathy. Donor details come from another sample of the same person, matched by shared clones. In this chain, TRBV7-9 is recombined with TRBJ2-7; the D segment cannot be called with confidence. The specimen sequenced was peripheral blood. The CDR3 has the sequence CASSLGVAETYEQYF. Here is the DNA: TGTGCCAGCAGCTTAGGAGTTGCGGAAACCTACGAGCAGTACTTC.